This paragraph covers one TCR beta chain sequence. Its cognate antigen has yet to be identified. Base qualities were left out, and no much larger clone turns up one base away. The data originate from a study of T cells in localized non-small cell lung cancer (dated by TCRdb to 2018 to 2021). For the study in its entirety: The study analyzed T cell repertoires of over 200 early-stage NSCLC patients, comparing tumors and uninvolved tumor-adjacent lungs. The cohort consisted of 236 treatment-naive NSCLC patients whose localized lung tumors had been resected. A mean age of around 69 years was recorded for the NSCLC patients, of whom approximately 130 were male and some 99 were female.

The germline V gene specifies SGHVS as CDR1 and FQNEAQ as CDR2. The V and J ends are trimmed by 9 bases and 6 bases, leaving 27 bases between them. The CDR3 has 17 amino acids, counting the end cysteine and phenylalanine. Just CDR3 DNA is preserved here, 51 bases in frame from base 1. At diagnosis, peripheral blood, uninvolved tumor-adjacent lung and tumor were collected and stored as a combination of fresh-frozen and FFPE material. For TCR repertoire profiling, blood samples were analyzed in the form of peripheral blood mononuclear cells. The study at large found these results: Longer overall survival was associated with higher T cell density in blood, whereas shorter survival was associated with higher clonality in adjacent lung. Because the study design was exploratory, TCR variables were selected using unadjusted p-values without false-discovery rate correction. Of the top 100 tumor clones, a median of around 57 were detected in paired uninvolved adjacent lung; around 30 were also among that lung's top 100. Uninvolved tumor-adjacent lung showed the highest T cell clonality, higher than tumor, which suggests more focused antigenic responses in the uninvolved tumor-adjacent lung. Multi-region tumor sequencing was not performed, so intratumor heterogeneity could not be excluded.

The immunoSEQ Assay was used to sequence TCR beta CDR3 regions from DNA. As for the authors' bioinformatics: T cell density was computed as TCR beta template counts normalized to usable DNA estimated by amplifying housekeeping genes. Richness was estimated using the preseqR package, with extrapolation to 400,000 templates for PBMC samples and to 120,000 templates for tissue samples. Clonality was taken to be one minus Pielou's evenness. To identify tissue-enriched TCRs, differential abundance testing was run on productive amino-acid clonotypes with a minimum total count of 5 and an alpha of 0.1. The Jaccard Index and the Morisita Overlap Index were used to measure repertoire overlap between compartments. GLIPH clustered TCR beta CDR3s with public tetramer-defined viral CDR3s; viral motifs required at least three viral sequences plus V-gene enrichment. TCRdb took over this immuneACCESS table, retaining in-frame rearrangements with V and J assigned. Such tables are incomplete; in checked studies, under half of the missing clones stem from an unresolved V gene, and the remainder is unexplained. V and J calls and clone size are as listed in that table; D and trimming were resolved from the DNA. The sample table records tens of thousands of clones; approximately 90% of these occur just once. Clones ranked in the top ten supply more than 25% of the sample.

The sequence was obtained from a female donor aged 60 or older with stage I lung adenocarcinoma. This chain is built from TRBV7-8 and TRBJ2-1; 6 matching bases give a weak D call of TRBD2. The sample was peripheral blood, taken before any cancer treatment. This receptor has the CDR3 CASKDFSVFAGLNEQFF. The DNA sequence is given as TGTGCCAGTAAAGACTTTAGCGTTTTTGCGGGACTCAATGAGCAGTTCTTC.